The 24 T cell receptor beta chains given below trace back to one sample, sequenced in a study of post-analysis software for immune sequencing data. Whole-study findings and limits: Five or six TRBV segments, TRBV5-6, TRBV5-1 and TRBV20-1 among them, were found more frequent in patients than controls.

Each TCR beta cDNA library carried unique molecular identifiers. Via MiXCR, TCRdb re-called the PCR reads, giving one row per CDR3 protein. The sample yields some 450,000 distinct CDR3 sequences, roughly 46% seen once. These TCRs are of unknown antigen specificity. The sequenced sample was blood. These receptors were collected from a girl aged 10 to 17 with multiple sclerosis.

CDR3 DNA: TGTGCCAGCAGAAGAGAGCGTTTGGAGTCACCCCTCCACTTT. Translation gives CASRRERLESPLHF. The chain joins TRBV28 to TRBJ1-6; no clear D. The CDR3 loop spans 14 amino acids. Germline V gives CDR1 MDHEN, CDR2 SYDVKM. Between the trimmed V and J ends, which lost 6 bases and 10 bases, there was a span of 16 bases.

The rearrangement joins TRBV6-5 to TRBJ2-1; D perhaps matches TRBD1 (5 bases). The germline gives CDR1 MNHEY, CDR2 SVGAGI. The CDR3 consists of 13 residues. The V and J ends lost 2 bases and 7 bases respectively, with 9 bases between them. CDR3 DNA: TGTGCCAGCAGTTACGGGTCAGGGAATGAGCAGTTCTTC. It encodes CASSYGSGNEQFF.

The chain joins TRBV5-1 to TRBJ2-5; 14 nucleotides agree with TRBD2. The DNA matches TRBJ2-7 better at its end, which makes the J call doubtful. The CDR3 is 17 residues long. CDR1 is SGHRS, CDR2 YFSETQ, per germline. The CDR3 sequence: CASSRGTSGRTSNEQYF. CDR3 nucleotides: TGCGCCAGCAGCCGCGGGACTAGCGGGAGAACGAGCAACGAGCAGTACTTC.

V usage is TRBV7-9 and J usage is TRBJ2-7; the D gene is possibly TRBD2 (6 bases). The V end was cut by 5 bases, the J end by 3 bases, with 23 bases between. Germline lookup yields CDR1 SEHNR and CDR2 FQNEAQ (reference sequence). The CDR3 contains 17 residues. Here the CDR3 reads CASSTSGPRHQGYEQYF. DNA for the CDR3: TGTGCCAGCAGCACAAGCGGGCCTCGCCATCAGGGCTACGAGCAGTACTTC.

The rearrangement links TRBV12-3 or TRBV12-4 to TRBJ2-7, with D possibly matching TRBD2 (6 bases). V was clipped by 3 bases and J by 2 bases, with 14 bases between them. The CDR3 totals 15 residues. This chain's CDR3 is CASSFSWEAAYEQYF. As DNA, the CDR3 is TGTGCCAGCAGTTTCTCGTGGGAGGCTGCCTACGAGCAGTACTTC.

The chain has TRBV2 and TRBJ2-3, with TRBD2 identical over 14 bases. The V gene's germline CDR1 is SNHLY and CDR2 FYNNEI. CDR3 length: 16 amino acids. J lost 5 bases, V lost 5 bases, and 6 bases had no gene match. For the CDR3, the DNA is TGTGCCAGCAGTTCCGGGACTAGCGGGAGTAGAGATACGCAGTATTTT. Its protein is CASSSGTSGSRDTQYF.

The rearrangement joins TRBV20-1 to TRBJ2-5; 7 bases line up with TRBD2. J gave up 2 bases and V 0 bases, and 15 bases lay outside the gene matches. The germline V gene encodes CDR1 DFQATT and CDR2 SNEGSKA (reference sequence). The CDR3 has 18 amino acids. CDR3 amino acids: CSARDFTLGGSGQETQYF. The CDR3 DNA reads as TGCAGTGCTAGAGACTTCACCTTGGGCGGGAGTGGACAAGAGACCCAGTACTTC.

The chain is built from TRBV5-6 and TRBJ2-1; 10 bases map to TRBD2. Per germline, CDR1 SGHDT and CDR2 YYEEEE. The J segment lost 13 bases and the V segment lost 1 base, leaving 17 bases of the junction unmatched. CDR3 length: 17 residues. CDR3 sequence (DNA): TGTGCCAGCAGCTTGCCTCTAGCGGGAGTTCGACAGGAGACCCAGTTCTTC. Protein product: CASSLPLAGVRQETQFF.

This clonotype was observed once. This sequence joins TRBV4-1 and TRBJ2-1, with D perhaps TRBD1 or TRBD2 (5 bases each). CDR1 is MGHRA, CDR2 YSYEKL, per germline. With 0 bases removed from V and 3 bases from J, the gap between germline ends came to 12 bases. CDR3 length equals 16 residues. The CDR3: CASSQERAGLYNEQFF. CDR3 sequence (DNA): TGCGCCAGCAGCCAAGAGAGGGCAGGGCTCTACAATGAGCAGTTCTTC.

The gene calls are TRBV20-1 and TRBJ2-7; D call uncertain. CDR1 DFQATT and CDR2 SNEGSKA come from the germline V gene (reference sequence). With 3 bases removed from V and 4 bases from J, the gap between germline ends came to 13 bases. CDR3 size: 13 residues. CDR3 sequence: CSASGLLEYEQYF. DNA for the CDR3: TGCAGTGCTAGCGGGCTGCTAGAATACGAGCAGTACTTC.

This clonotype was seen a few times. V usage is TRBV5-6 and J usage is TRBJ2-3; 7 bases fit TRBD2. V was pared by 5 bases and J by 1 base, with 4 bases of the junction left unmatched. Germline CDR1 and CDR2: SGHDT and YYEEEE. This CDR3 region has 14 residues. The CDR3 is CASRYREGTDTQYF. CDR3 nucleotide sequence: TGTGCCAGCAGATACCGGGAGGGCACAGATACGCAGTATTTT. The variable domain in full, with the rest retrieved from reference TRBV5-6 and TRBJ2-3, is DAGVTQSPTHLIKTRGQQVTLRCSPKSGHDTVSWYQQALGQGPQFIFQYYEEEERQRGNFPDRFSGHQFPNYSSELNVNALLLGDSALYLCASRYREGTDTQYFGPGTRLTVL.

This clonotype was picked up one time. A read error may account for a junction end that differs from germline. The chain couples TRBV6-1 to TRBJ2-3; TRBD2 aligns across 7 bases. The germline gives CDR1 MNHNS, CDR2 SASEGT. There are 15 residues in the CDR3. This CDR3 is CASRWSGMSTNTQYF. CDR3 coding DNA: TGTGCCAGCAGATGGAGCGGGATGAGCACAAATACGCAGTATTTT.

The chain carries TRBV20-1 and TRBJ2-5, with 13 nucleotides matching TRBD2. V lost 6 bases, J lost 3 bases, and 4 bases stayed unmatched. This CDR3 spans 14 amino acids. CDR1 DFQATT and CDR2 SNEGSKA come from the germline V gene (reference sequence). CDR3 loop: CSAEGLAGEETQYF. CDR3 DNA sequence: TGCAGTGCGGAAGGACTAGCGGGAGAAGAGACCCAGTACTTC.

The chain recombines TRBV4-1 with TRBJ2-7; 7 bases map to TRBD2. Trimming cost V 4 bases and J 2 bases; bases outside gene matches: 5. This CDR3 contains 14 residues. CDR1 is MGHRA, CDR2 YSYEKL, per germline. CDR3 in amino acids: CASSPEAGTYEQYF. The CDR3 coding sequence is TGCGCCAGCAGCCCTGAAGCGGGGACCTACGAGCAGTACTTC.

The genes are TRBV20-1 and TRBJ1-1; D call uncertain. Germline lookup yields CDR1 DFQATT and CDR2 SNEGSKA (reference sequence). V was cut by 6 bases and J by 4 bases, with 12 bases left in between. The CDR3 consists of 12 residues. This chain's CDR3 is CSASDDSTEAFF. The CDR3 region has the DNA TGCAGTGCGTCGGACGATAGCACTGAAGCTTTCTTT.

Only a few counts were recorded for this clonotype. The V and J genes are TRBV15 and TRBJ2-7, with 8 bases identical to TRBD1. The CDR3 contains 17 residues. Trimming took 2 bases from V and 0 from J; bases not matched to a gene: 9. Per germline, CDR1 LNHNV and CDR2 YYDKDF (reference sequence). The DNA of the CDR3 is TGTGCCACCAGCAGATCCCTGGGACAGGCGAGCTCCTACGAGCAGTACTTC. Its protein is CATSRSLGQASSYEQYF.

The rearrangement joins TRBV6-6 to TRBJ1-1; D is perhaps TRBD1 (6 bases). Trimming took off 0 bases at V and 11 bases at J, with 16 bases between the two ends. CDR3 length equals 14 residues. The germline V gene encodes CDR1 MNHNY and CDR2 SVGAGI (reference sequence). The CDR3 here is CASSYSDNNRAAFF. Written as DNA, the CDR3 is TGTGCCAGCAGTTACTCCGACAATAACAGGGCTGCTTTCTTT.

The table lists this clonotype with a few counts. The rearrangement uses TRBV6-6 and TRBJ2-7; D possibly corresponds to TRBD1 (5 bases). Trimming removed 6 bases at V and 3 bases at J, with 18 bases between. The CDR3 is made up of 15 amino acids. CDR1 is MNHNY, CDR2 SVGAGI, per germline (reference sequence). The CDR3 coding sequence is TGTGCCAGCAGCCCCGGGCAGGGCAACCGCTACGAGCAGTACTTC. It encodes CASSPGQGNRYEQYF.

This chain links TRBV6-6 with TRBJ2-6; 7 bases fit TRBD2. This CDR3 comprises 17 residues. V lost 6 bases and J lost 2; bases outside the gene matches: 10. Germline assignment: CDR1 MNHNY and CDR2 SVGAGI (reference sequence). The CDR3 coding sequence is TGTGCCAGCAGCCCACAACTGGGGGGGGCTGGGGCCAACGTCCTGACTTTC. The encoded protein is CASSPQLGGAGANVLTF.

The gene calls are TRBV9 and TRBJ1-1; D possibly corresponds to TRBD1 (5 bases). The V end lost 0 bases, the J end lost 7 bases, and 19 bases lay between the germline ends. The CDR3 totals 16 residues. CDR1 and CDR2 (germline): SGDLS, YYNGEE. The CDR3 reads CASSVGRDGSGLEAFF. CDR3 sequence (DNA): TGTGCCAGCAGCGTAGGTCGGGACGGGTCCGGACTTGAAGCTTTCTTT.

This clonotype was found a few times. The rearrangement joins TRBV6-6 to TRBJ2-5; TRBD2 aligns across 8 bases. Germline V lookup: CDR1 MNHNY, CDR2 SVGAGI (reference sequence). The CDR3 has 17 residues. With 0 bases clipped from V and 2 bases from J, the junction kept 8 bases outside the gene matches. CDR3 bases: TGTGCCAGCAGTTACTCACTAGCGGCCCAACGACAAGAGACCCAGTACTTC. Translation: CASSYSLAAQRQETQYF.

This clonotype appeared once. This chain connects TRBV6-2 or TRBV6-3 to TRBJ2-7, with 7 bases that match TRBD2. Germline values: CDR1 MNHEY, CDR2 SVGEGT. After removal of 4 bases from V and 0 bases from J, the junction contained 15 bases not matched to a gene. The CDR3 consists of 18 residues. CDR3 amino acids: CASSFHAGEPESSYEQYF. The CDR3 DNA reads as TGTGCCAGCAGTTTCCATGCGGGAGAGCCCGAGAGCTCCTACGAGCAGTACTTC.

This rearrangement joins TRBV7-9 to TRBJ2-2; D unclear. From germline, CDR1 is SEHNR and CDR2 FQNEAQ (reference sequence). The V gene lost 8 bases and the J gene lost 2 bases, with 15 bases spanning the gap. The CDR3 has 15 amino acids. CDR3 protein: CASGPVGINTGELFF. In DNA form, the CDR3 reads TGTGCCAGCGGGCCGGTAGGAATAAACACCGGGGAGCTGTTTTTT.

This rearrangement joins TRBV10-1 to TRBJ2-7; TRBD1 might be the D (6 bases). Trimming pared 5 bases from V and 2 bases from J, leaving 16 bases between. Germline V lookup: CDR1 WNHNN, CDR2 SYGVQD (reference sequence). The CDR3 is 15 residues long. As DNA, the CDR3 is TGCGCCAGCAGTCCGGACAGCTCAGGAACCTACGAGCAGTACTTC. Translation: CASSPDSSGTYEQYF.